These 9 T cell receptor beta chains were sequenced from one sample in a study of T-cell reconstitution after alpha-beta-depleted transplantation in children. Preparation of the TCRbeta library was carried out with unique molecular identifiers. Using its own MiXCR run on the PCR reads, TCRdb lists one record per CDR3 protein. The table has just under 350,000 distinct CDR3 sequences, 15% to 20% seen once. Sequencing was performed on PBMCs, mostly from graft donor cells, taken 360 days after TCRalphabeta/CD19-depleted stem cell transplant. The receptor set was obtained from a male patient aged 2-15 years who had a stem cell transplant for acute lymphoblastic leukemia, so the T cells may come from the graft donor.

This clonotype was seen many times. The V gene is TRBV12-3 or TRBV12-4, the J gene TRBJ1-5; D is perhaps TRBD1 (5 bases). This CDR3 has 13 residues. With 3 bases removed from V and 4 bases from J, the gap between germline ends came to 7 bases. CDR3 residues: CASSFGGNQPQHF. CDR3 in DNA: TGTGCCAGCAGTTTTGGGGGAAATCAGCCCCAGCATTTT.

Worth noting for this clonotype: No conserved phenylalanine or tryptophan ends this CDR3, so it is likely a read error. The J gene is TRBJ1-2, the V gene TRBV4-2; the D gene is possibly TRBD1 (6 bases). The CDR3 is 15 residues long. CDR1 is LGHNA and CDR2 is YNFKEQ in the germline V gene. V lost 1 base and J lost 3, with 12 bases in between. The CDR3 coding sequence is TGTGCCAGCAGCCAAGGTCCAGGGGAATACTATGGCTACACCTAC. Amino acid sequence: CASSQGPGEYYGYTY.

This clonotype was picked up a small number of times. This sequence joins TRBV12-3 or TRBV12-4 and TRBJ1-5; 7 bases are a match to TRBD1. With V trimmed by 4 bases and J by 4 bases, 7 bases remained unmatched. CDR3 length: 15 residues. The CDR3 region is CASSSPGQTNQPQHF. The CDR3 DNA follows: TGTGCCAGCAGTTCACCGGGACAGACGAATCAGCCCCAGCATTTT.

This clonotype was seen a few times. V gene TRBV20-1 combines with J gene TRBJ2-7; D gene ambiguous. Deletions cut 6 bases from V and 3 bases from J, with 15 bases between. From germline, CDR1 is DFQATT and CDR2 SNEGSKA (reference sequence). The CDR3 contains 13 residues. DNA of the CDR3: TGCAGTGCCCTACCTCCTTGGGACTACGAGCAGTACTTC. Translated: CSALPPWDYEQYF.

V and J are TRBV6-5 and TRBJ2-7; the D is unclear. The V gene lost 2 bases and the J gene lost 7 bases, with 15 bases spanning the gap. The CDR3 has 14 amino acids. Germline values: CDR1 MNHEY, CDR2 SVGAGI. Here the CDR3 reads CASSYPWPSLEQYF. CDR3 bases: TGTGCCAGCAGTTACCCCTGGCCCAGTCTGGAGCAGTACTTC.

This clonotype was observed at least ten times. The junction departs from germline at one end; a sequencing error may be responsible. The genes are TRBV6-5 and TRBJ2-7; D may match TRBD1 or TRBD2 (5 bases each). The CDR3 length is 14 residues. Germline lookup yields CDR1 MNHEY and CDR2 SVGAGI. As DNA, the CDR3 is TGTGCCAGCACTTACGGGACGAGGACCTACGAGCAGTACTTC. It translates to CASTYGTRTYEQYF.

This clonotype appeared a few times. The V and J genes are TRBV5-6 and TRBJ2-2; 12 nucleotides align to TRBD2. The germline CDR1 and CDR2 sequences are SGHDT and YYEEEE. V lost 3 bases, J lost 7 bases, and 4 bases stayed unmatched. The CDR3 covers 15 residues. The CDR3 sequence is CASSSWTSGNGELFF. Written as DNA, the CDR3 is TGTGCCAGCAGCTCTTGGACTAGCGGGAACGGGGAGCTGTTTTTT.

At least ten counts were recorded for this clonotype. The CDR3 is CASRPSDSREQYF. The DNA of the CDR3 is TGTGCCAGCAGACCCTCGGACAGCCGCGAGCAGTACTTC. J is TRBJ2-7 and V is TRBV12-3 or TRBV12-4, with a weak D call TRBD1 (6 bases). This CDR3 spans 13 amino acids. Trimming stripped 6 bases from V and 6 bases from J, with 15 bases between.

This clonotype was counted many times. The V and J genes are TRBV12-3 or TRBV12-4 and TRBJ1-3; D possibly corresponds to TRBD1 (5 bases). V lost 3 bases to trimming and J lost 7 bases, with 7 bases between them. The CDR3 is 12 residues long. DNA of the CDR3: TGTGCCAGCAGTTTCGGGGCGAACACCATATATTTT. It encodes CASSFGANTIYF.